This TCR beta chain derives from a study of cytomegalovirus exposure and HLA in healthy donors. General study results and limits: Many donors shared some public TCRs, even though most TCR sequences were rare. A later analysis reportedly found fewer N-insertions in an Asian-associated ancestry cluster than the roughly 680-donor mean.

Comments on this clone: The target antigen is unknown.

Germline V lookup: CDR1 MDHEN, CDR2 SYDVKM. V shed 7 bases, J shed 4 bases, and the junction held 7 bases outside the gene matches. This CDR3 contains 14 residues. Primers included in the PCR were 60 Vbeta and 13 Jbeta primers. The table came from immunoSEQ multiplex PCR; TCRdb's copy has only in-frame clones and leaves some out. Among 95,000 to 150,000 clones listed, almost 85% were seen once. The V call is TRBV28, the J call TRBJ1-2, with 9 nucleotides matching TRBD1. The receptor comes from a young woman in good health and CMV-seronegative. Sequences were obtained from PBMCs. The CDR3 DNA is TGTGCCAGCACCCTGGGACAGGGCGGCTATGGCTACACCTTC. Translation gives CASTLGQGGYGYTF.